Each of the 32 T cell receptor beta chains below was sequenced from the same sample in a study of regulatory T cells in long-lasting Graves disease. Time point of the sample: persistent/refractory GD, antithyroid drugs over 5 years with positive TRAb. The TCR library was prepared using RNA isolated from PBMCs. Investigators prepared the TCR beta libraries by applying iRepertoire HTBI primers and Arm-PCR of CDR3 regions. Each CDR3 protein is one row after TCRdb ran MiXCR on the multiplex PCR reads. The sample contains more than 350,000 distinct CDR3 sequences, roughly a fifth of which appear only once. The source material was peripheral blood mononuclear cells (PBMCs), sampled when the disease was refractory, from a patient treated with antithyroid drugs. These TCRs come from a female donor with Graves disease.

The chain uses TRBV30 and TRBJ1-5, with D unclear. The CDR3 extends over 15 amino acids. The germline V and J ends were trimmed by 4 bases and 0 bases, with 13 bases remaining between them. Germline-derived CDR1 and CDR2 are GTSNPN and SVGIG (reference sequence). The CDR3 DNA sequence: TGTGCCTGGAACGGAGGGAGCAATAGCAATCAGCCCCAGCATTTT. Its protein is CAWNGGSNSNQPQHF. Full variable domain (remainder filled in from reference TRBV30 and TRBJ1-5): SQTIHQWPATLVQPVGSPLSLECTVEGTSNPNLYWYRQAAGRGLQLLFYSVGIGQISSEVPQNLSASRPQDRQFILSSKKLLLSDSGFYLCAWNGGSNSNQPQHFGDGTRLSIL.

The V and J genes are TRBV25-1 and TRBJ2-3; a weak D match, TRBD2 (5 bases). The CDR3 covers 15 residues. Germline CDR1 is MGHDK and CDR2 is SYGVNS. V was trimmed by 1 base and J by 2 bases, leaving 10 bases between them. The chain's CDR3 is CASSESGIVTDTQYF. CDR3 nucleotide sequence: TGTGCCAGCAGTGAATCGGGAATAGTCACAGATACGCAGTATTTT. The full variable domain, its missing parts supplied by reference TRBV25-1 and TRBJ2-3, is EADIYQTPRYLVIGTGKKITLECSQTMGHDKMYWYQQDPGMELHLIHYSYGVNSTEKGDLSSESTVSRIRTEHFPLTLESARPSHTSQYLCASSESGIVTDTQYFGPGTRLTVL.

This clonotype has a handful of counts. The chain carries TRBV2 and TRBJ2-3; the match to TRBD1 covers 7 bases. The CDR3 covers 13 residues. Per the germline V gene, CDR1 is SNHLY and CDR2 is FYNNEI. J was trimmed by 2 bases and V by 6 bases; bases with no gene match: 2. CDR3 sequence reads: CASRGTDTDTQYF. Here the CDR3 DNA reads TGTGCCAGCAGGGGGACAGACACAGATACGCAGTATTTT. Complete variable domain (other parts from reference TRBV2 and TRBJ2-3): EPEVTQTPSHQVTQMGQEVILRCVPISNHLYFYWYRQILGQKVEFLVSFYNNEISEKSEIFDDQFSVERPDGSNFTLKIRSTKLEDSAMYFCASRGTDTDTQYFGPGTRLTVL.

The chain joins TRBV30 to TRBJ1-4; D remains ambiguous. There are 15 residues in the CDR3. CDR1 is GTSNPN and CDR2 is SVGIG in the germline V gene (reference sequence). V lost 0 bases, J lost 3 bases, and 11 bases lay in between. The CDR3 DNA sequence: TGTGCCTGGAGTGTACTGGGGAGATCTAATGAAAAACTGTTTTTT. Translated: CAWSVLGRSNEKLFF.

Here the CDR3 reads CASSPQAGEYNEQFF. DNA of the CDR3: TGCGCCAGCAGTCCTCAAGCGGGAGAATACAATGAGCAGTTCTTC. This chain links TRBV10-2 with TRBJ2-1; TRBD2 aligns across 8 bases. Per germline, CDR1 WSHSY and CDR2 SAAADI. The CDR3 sequence is 15 residues long. After removal of 5 bases from V and 4 bases from J, the junction contained 7 bases not matched to a gene.

J is TRBJ2-5 and V is TRBV4-2; D ambiguous. The germline CDR1 and CDR2 sequences are LGHNA and YNFKEQ. The CDR3 totals 20 residues. V was shortened by 1 base and J by 3 bases, with 27 bases between the two germline ends. CDR3 loop: CASSQGVPGPIIGFKETQYF. CDR3 sequence (DNA): TGTGCCAGCAGCCAAGGTGTCCCGGGCCCAATCATCGGGTTCAAAGAGACCCAGTACTTC.

Of note for this clonotype: A much larger clone lies one base from this, so it may be a read error. The chain has TRBV5-1 and TRBJ2-7; D assignment may be TRBD1 or TRBD2 (5 bases each). Germline values: CDR1 SGHRS, CDR2 YFSETQ. The CDR3 loop spans 16 amino acids. Here the CDR3 reads CASSPFTLGTGYEQCF. As DNA, the CDR3 is TGCGCCAGCAGTCCGTTTACGCTCGGGACGGGCTACGAGCAGTGCTTC. Using reference TRBV5-1 and TRBJ2-7 for the parts outside the CDR3, the full variable domain is KAGVTQTPRYLIKTRGQQVTLSCSPISGHRSVSWYQQTPGQGLQFLFEYFSETQRNKGNFPGRFSGRQFSNSRSEMNVSTLELGDSALYLCASSPFTLGTGYEQCFGPGTRLTVT.

The rearrangement joins TRBV27 to TRBJ2-1; D ambiguous. Germline values: CDR1 MNHEY, CDR2 SMNVEV (reference sequence). This CDR3 has 14 amino acids. Trimming pared 3 bases from V and 9 bases from J, leaving 15 bases between. CDR3 amino acids: CASSFSQSYREQFF. In DNA, the CDR3 is TGTGCCAGCAGTTTCTCCCAATCGTATCGTGAGCAGTTCTTC.

The sample holds many counts of this clonotype. This chain connects TRBV3-1 to TRBJ1-2; the match to TRBD1 covers 11 bases. The CDR3 consists of 16 residues. The V gene end was trimmed by 0 bases and the J gene end by 7 bases; junction bases not matched to a gene: 7. Germline values: CDR1 LGHDT, CDR2 YNNKEL (reference sequence). The CDR3 protein is CASSQDLGQGASGYTF. DNA of the CDR3: TGTGCCAGCAGCCAAGACCTTGGACAGGGGGCGTCTGGCTACACCTTC.

This clonotype was counted many times. The chain is built from TRBV7-9 and TRBJ2-7, with a tentative D call TRBD2 (5 bases). CDR3 size: 12 residues. Trimming cost V 5 bases and J 2 bases, with 7 bases left between them. In germline, CDR1 is SEHNR, CDR2 FQNEAQ (reference sequence). The CDR3 loop reads CASSRDAYEQYF. CDR3 bases: TGTGCCAGCAGCCGGGATGCCTACGAGCAGTACTTC.

This clonotype has a count of ten or more. For the CDR3, the DNA is TGTGCCAGCAGTTTTGGGCAGCCCACCGGGGAGCTGTTTTTT. Amino acids: CASSFGQPTGELFF. The chain combines TRBV28 with TRBJ2-2; D is unresolved. The CDR3 sequence is 14 residues long. V was pared by 3 bases and J by 4 bases, with 9 bases between. CDR1 and CDR2 (germline): MDHEN, SYDVKM.

This CDR3 is CASSSYQGTGGEKLFF. In DNA, the CDR3 is TGTGCCAGCAGTTCCTACCAGGGCACCGGGGGCGAAAAACTGTTTTTT. The genes are TRBV27 and TRBJ1-4, with D maybe TRBD1 (6 bases). V lost 4 bases to trimming and J lost 8 bases, with 20 bases between them. The CDR3 covers 16 residues. CDR1 and CDR2 from the germline V gene are MNHEY and SMNVEV (reference sequence).

This clonotype was recorded at least ten times. The chain has TRBV10-2 and TRBJ2-7; D might be TRBD1 (5 bases). Trimming pared 8 bases from V and 3 bases from J, leaving 14 bases between. The CDR3 has 13 residues. From germline, CDR1 is WSHSY and CDR2 SAAADI. The CDR3 is CASAGDRNYEQYF. The CDR3 DNA is TGCGCCAGCGCCGGCGACAGAAACTACGAGCAGTACTTC.

J is TRBJ2-7 and V is TRBV11-2; TRBD2 agrees at 8 bases. V gave up 5 bases and J gave up 2 bases; unmatched junction bases: 17. This CDR3 is 18 amino acids long. CDR1 is SGHAT and CDR2 is FQNNGV in the germline V gene. Here the CDR3 DNA reads TGTGCCAGCAGCCAAGATTATAAGGCGGGAGGCAACCCCTACGAGCAGTACTTC. This encodes CASSQDYKAGGNPYEQYF.

This clonotype came up many times. The V and J genes are TRBV7-2 and TRBJ2-7; possible D gene TRBD1, 5 bases. V lost 1 base and J lost 2, with 9 bases in between. The CDR3 contains 14 residues. Germline lookup yields CDR1 SGHTA and CDR2 FQGNSA. CDR3 nucleotides: TGTGCCAGCAGCTTAGACAGGCGTACCTACGAGCAGTACTTC. This gives the protein CASSLDRRTYEQYF.

This clonotype was observed at least ten times. Here the CDR3 DNA reads TGTGCCAGCAGGGCACTTAGCGGGAGGTTCGAGCAGTACTTC. Translated: CASRALSGRFEQYF. The rearrangement joins TRBV2 to TRBJ2-7; 10 bases fit TRBD2. V was pared by 6 bases and J by 6 bases, with 8 bases of the junction left unmatched. Per germline, CDR1 SNHLY and CDR2 FYNNEI. The CDR3 has 14 residues.

This clonotype was detected many times. This sequence joins TRBV27 and TRBJ2-2, with TRBD2 matching over 9 bases. Germline lookup yields CDR1 MNHEY and CDR2 SMNVEV (reference sequence). The CDR3 contains 14 residues. V lost 8 bases, J lost 4 bases, and 5 bases stayed unmatched. This CDR3 reads CASVGLASTGELFF. CDR3 coding DNA: TGTGCCAGCGTAGGACTAGCGAGCACCGGGGAGCTGTTTTTT.

The genes are TRBV20-1 and TRBJ1-4, with 10 bases matching TRBD1. The trim removed 1 base at V and 6 bases at J, leaving 8 bases unmatched. This CDR3 has 16 amino acids. Germline values: CDR1 DFQATT, CDR2 SNEGSKA (reference sequence). CDR3 nucleotide sequence: TGCAGTGCTAGAGGGCCCCCAGGACAGGGGGATGAAAAACTGTTTTTT. It encodes CSARGPPGQGDEKLFF.

The rearrangement joins TRBV9 to TRBJ2-2; maybe TRBD1 (6 bases). V lost 0 bases and J lost 3, with 12 bases in between. The germline V gene has CDR1 SGDLS and CDR2 YYNGEE. This CDR3 contains 16 residues. The CDR3 region has the DNA TGTGCCAGCAGCGTAGTCCCCCACAGGGACACCGGGGAGCTGTTTTTT. Translation gives CASSVVPHRDTGELFF.

This chain uses TRBV10-3 with TRBJ2-7; D is ambiguous. This CDR3 has 14 amino acids. Germline CDR1 reads ENHRY; CDR2 reads SYGVKD. V was trimmed by 11 bases and J by 3 bases, leaving 20 bases between them. The CDR3 coding sequence is TGTGCCTCCAAGATGGGCGGAAGAAACTACGAGCAGTACTTC. Residues: CASKMGGRNYEQYF.

This clonotype was counted ten times or more. This chain uses TRBV20-1 with TRBJ2-2, with D tentatively TRBD1 or TRBD2 (5 bases each). CDR3 length equals 15 residues. The V end lost 3 bases, the J end lost 2 bases, and 13 bases lay between the germline ends. From germline, CDR1 is DFQATT and CDR2 SNEGSKA (reference sequence). The CDR3 spells CSASSGTANTGELFF. For the CDR3, the DNA is TGCAGTGCTAGCTCTGGGACGGCAAACACCGGGGAGCTGTTTTTT.

DNA for the CDR3: TGCAGTGCTGCGGGACCGATCAATCAGCCCCAGCATTTT. Its translation: CSAAGPINQPQHF. This chain links TRBV20-1 with TRBJ1-5, with D possibly TRBD1 on 5 matching bases. The CDR3 totals 13 residues. Trimming cost V 5 bases and J 3 bases, with 11 bases left between them. Germline V gene lookup returns CDR1 DFQATT and CDR2 SNEGSKA (reference sequence).

This chain joins TRBV20-1 and TRBJ2-5; 12 bases agree with TRBD2. The CDR3 runs 14 residues. Per germline, CDR1 DFQATT and CDR2 SNEGSKA (reference sequence). V lost 3 bases, J lost 4 bases, and 3 bases stayed unmatched. CDR3 in amino acids: CSARLTSGRETQYF. The CDR3 bases are TGCAGTGCTAGGTTGACTAGCGGGAGAGAGACCCAGTACTTC.

This clonotype was observed a single time. The CDR3 loop is CSAHREEWSGANVLTF. In nucleotides, the CDR3 is TGCAGTGCTCACAGGGAAGAATGGTCTGGGGCCAACGTCCTGACTTTC. J is TRBJ2-6 and V is TRBV20-1, with D possibly being TRBD1 (6 bases). Trimming took 5 bases from V and 1 from J, leaving 15 bases between them. Germline assignment: CDR1 DFQATT and CDR2 SNEGSKA (reference sequence). The length of the CDR3 is 16 residues.

This clonotype was picked up many times. The chain carries TRBV28 and TRBJ2-2; D might be TRBD1 (7 bases). Germline lookup yields CDR1 MDHEN and CDR2 SYDVKM. The CDR3 spans 16 residues. V was trimmed by 11 bases and J by 0 bases, leaving 19 bases between them. The CDR3: CACRAGQTANTGELFF. The CDR3, as DNA: TGTGCCTGCCGGGCGGGACAGACTGCGAACACCGGGGAGCTGTTTTTT.

This clonotype was seen many times. This could be a read error, since a much larger clone is one nucleotide away. The chain employs TRBV12-3 or TRBV12-4 and TRBJ1-5; D unresolved. Trimming left V 3 bases short and J 0 bases short, with 3 bases between. The CDR3 totals 13 residues. CDR3 nucleotides: TGTGCCAGCAGTTTCAGTAGCAATCAGCCCCAGCATTTT. Protein sequence: CASSFSSNQPQHF.

This clonotype was seen many times. The V and J genes are TRBV2 and TRBJ2-2; a weak D match, TRBD1 (6 bases). The CDR3 is 13 amino acids. Germline V gene lookup returns CDR1 SNHLY and CDR2 FYNNEI. V shed 4 bases and J shed 8 bases, with 11 bases lying between them. CDR3 loop: CASSGTAMGELFF. The CDR3 DNA is TGTGCCAGCAGTGGGACAGCCATGGGGGAGCTGTTTTTT.

This clonotype was counted a few times. This chain connects TRBV5-1 to TRBJ2-5; TRBD1 matches at 8 bases. With V trimmed by 4 bases and J by 3 bases, 5 bases remained unmatched. The germline gives CDR1 SGHRS, CDR2 YFSETQ. This CDR3 comprises 14 residues. The CDR3 DNA reads TGCGCCAGCAGCAACGGACAGGGCAAAGAGACCCAGTACTTC. The encoded protein is CASSNGQGKETQYF.

This clonotype was picked up a small number of times. The V gene is TRBV5-8, the J gene TRBJ1-5; maybe TRBD1 (5 bases). Germline loops: CDR1 SGHTS, CDR2 YDEGEE. The CDR3 sequence is 15 residues long. Trimming stripped 4 bases from V and 3 bases from J, with 14 bases between. CDR3 loop: CASSLGTRNNQPQHF. The CDR3 nucleotides read TGTGCCAGCAGCCTCGGGACCAGGAACAATCAGCCCCAGCATTTT. The complete variable domain, with remaining parts taken from reference TRBV5-8 and TRBJ1-5, reads EAGVTQSPTHLIKTRGQQATLRCSPISGHTSVYWYQQALGLGLQFLLWYDEGEERNRGNFPPRFSGRQFPNYSSELNVNALELEDSALYLCASSLGTRNNQPQHFGDGTRLSIL.

Regarding this clonotype: Germline is not matched at one junction end, which may reflect a read error. This rearrangement joins TRBV7-2 to TRBJ2-7, with 8 bases that match TRBD1. The germline CDR1 and CDR2 sequences are SGHTA and FQGNSA. CDR3 size: 15 residues. CDR3 DNA sequence: TGTGCCAGCATCCCGGAAGGGGCAGGGGGCTACGACCAGTACTTC. Its protein is CASIPEGAGGYDQYF.

This clonotype was counted many times. This sequence joins TRBV7-6 and TRBJ2-5, with TRBD2 matching 14 bases. The CDR3 runs 18 residues. Germline V gene data show CDR1 as SGHVS and CDR2 as FNYEAQ. V lost 5 bases, J lost 5 bases, and 13 bases stayed unmatched. CDR3 protein: CASSQTSGRAILWETQYF. The DNA of the CDR3 is TGTGCCAGCAGCCAGACTAGCGGGAGGGCGATTTTGTGGGAGACCCAGTACTTC.

The sample holds many counts of this clonotype. This sequence joins TRBV30 and TRBJ1-2; D remains unclear. The V gene lost 0 bases and the J gene lost 4 bases, with 12 bases spanning the gap. The CDR3 is made up of 14 amino acids. Germline V CDR1 and CDR2: GTSNPN, SVGIG (reference sequence). The CDR3 loop is CAWSVVGGGYGYTF. CDR3 DNA sequence: TGTGCCTGGAGTGTGGTCGGTGGCGGCTATGGCTACACCTTC.